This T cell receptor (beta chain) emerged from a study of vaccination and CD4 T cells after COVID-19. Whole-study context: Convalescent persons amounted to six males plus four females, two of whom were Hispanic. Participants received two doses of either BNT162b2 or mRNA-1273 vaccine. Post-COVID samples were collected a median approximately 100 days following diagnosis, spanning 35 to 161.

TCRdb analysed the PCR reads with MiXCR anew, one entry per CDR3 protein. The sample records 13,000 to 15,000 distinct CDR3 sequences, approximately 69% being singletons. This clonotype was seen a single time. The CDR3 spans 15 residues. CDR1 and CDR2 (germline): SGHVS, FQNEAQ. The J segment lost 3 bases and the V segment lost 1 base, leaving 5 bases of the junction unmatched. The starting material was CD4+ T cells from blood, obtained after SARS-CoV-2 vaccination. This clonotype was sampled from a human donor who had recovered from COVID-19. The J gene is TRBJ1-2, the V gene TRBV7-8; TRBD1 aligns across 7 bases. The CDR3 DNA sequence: TGTGCCAGCAGCTTAGGGCGGACAGGCGACTATGGCTACACCTTC. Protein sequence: CASSLGRTGDYGYTF.